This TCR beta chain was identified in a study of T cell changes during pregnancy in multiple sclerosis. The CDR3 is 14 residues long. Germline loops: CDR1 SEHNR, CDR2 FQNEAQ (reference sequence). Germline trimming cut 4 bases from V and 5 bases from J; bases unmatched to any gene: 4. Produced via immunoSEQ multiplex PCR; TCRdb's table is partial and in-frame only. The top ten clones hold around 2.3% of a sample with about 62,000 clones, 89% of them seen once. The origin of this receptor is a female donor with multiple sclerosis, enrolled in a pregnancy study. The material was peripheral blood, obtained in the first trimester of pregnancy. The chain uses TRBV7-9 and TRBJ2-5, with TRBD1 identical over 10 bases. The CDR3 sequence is CASSWDRGLETQYF. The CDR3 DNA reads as TGTGCCAGCAGCTGGGACAGGGGCTTGGAGACCCAGTACTTC.